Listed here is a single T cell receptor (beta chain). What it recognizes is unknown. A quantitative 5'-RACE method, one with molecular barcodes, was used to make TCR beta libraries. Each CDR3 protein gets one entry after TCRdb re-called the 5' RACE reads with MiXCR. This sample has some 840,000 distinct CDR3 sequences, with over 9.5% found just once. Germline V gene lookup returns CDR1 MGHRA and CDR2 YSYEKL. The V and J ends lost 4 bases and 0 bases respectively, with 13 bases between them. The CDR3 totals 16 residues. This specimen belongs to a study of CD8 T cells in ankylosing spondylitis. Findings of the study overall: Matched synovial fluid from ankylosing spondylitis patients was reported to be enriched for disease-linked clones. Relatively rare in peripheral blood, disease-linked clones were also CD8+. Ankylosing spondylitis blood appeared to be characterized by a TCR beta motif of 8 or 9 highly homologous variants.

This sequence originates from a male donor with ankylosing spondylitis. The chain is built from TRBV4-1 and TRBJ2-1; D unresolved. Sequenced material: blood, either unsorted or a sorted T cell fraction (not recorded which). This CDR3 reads CASSPRVTSSYNEQFF. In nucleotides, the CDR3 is TGCGCCAGCAGCCCAAGGGTGACAAGCTCCTACAATGAGCAGTTCTTC.